This paragraph covers one T cell receptor beta chain sequence. Its antigen is unidentified. This entry comes from a study of cytomegalovirus exposure and HLA in healthy donors. The study ran its PCR with 60 Vbeta and 13 Jbeta primers. Data came from immunoSEQ multiplex PCR; TCRdb stores just in-frame clones and leaves some out. The sample lists about 100,000 clones, 75% seen once, with about 10% in the top ten. The germline V gene has CDR1 SEHNR and CDR2 FQNEAQ (reference sequence). This CDR3 has 13 amino acids. V shed 5 bases and J 6 bases; nucleotides not matched to a gene: 7. General study points: Later analysis suggested most CMV-associated TCR beta chains were HLA-restricted. After further analysis at a later stage, around 17,000 TCR beta sequences were associated with HLA alleles at 0.05 false discovery rate. Prediction of most subjects' HLA-A and HLA-B alleles by TCR beta sequences was reportedly accurate. Later analysis reportedly placed an Asian-associated ancestry cluster below the roughly 700-donor mean in N-insertions.

This chain links TRBV7-9 with TRBJ2-7, with 7 nucleotides matching TRBD2. This sequence originates from a man over 45 in good health and CMV-seronegative. The sample taken for sequencing was PBMCs. CDR3 residues: CASSPGTTSEQYF. As DNA, the CDR3 is TGTGCCAGCAGCCCCGGGACTACCTCCGAGCAGTACTTC.